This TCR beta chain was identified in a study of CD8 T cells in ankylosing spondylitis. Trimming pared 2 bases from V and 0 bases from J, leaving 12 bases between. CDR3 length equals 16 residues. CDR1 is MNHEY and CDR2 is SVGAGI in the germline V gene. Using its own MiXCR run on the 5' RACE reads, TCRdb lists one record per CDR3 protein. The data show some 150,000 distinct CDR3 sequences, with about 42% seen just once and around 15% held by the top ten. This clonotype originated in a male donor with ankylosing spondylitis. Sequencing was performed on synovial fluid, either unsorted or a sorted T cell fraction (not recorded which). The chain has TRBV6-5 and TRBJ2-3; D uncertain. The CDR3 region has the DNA TGTGCCAGCAGTTACAAAGAAGGCTATAGCACAGATACGCAGTATTTT. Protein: CASSYKEGYSTDTQYF.